These 20 T cell receptor beta chains share one sample of origin, sequenced in a study of T cell responses to AZD1222 COVID-19 vaccine. Only in-frame clones appear in the TCRdb table, and some are missing; sequencing was by immunoSEQ multiplex PCR. The data show 100,000 to 130,000 clones, 92% seen once. The sequenced sample was peripheral blood, obtained 28 days after the second AZD1222 dose. The receptors derive from an adult who received the AZD1222 COVID-19 vaccine.

The CDR3 coding sequence is TGTGCCAGCAGCGGTCATTGGCAGGGCTACACTGAAGCTTTCTTT. This gives the protein CASSGHWQGYTEAFF. The chain recombines TRBV5-5 with TRBJ1-1; a weak D match, TRBD1 (5 bases). CDR3 size: 15 residues. Germline V gene data show CDR1 as SGHKS and CDR2 as YYEKEE (reference sequence). V lost 4 bases and J lost 3, with 16 bases in between.

The CDR3 protein is CASSPLGQGVTNEKLFF. CDR3 nucleotides: TGTGCCAGCAGCCCCCTGGGACAGGGTGTTACTAATGAAAAACTGTTTTTT. This chain connects TRBV9 to TRBJ1-4; 9 bases match TRBD1. Trimming cost V 4 bases and J 2 bases; bases outside gene matches: 9. CDR3 length: 17 residues. The germline V gene has CDR1 SGDLS and CDR2 YYNGEE.

This chain uses TRBV19 with TRBJ1-1; D is perhaps TRBD1 (6 bases). Germline CDR1 reads LNHDA; CDR2 reads SQIVND (reference sequence). This CDR3 comprises 15 residues. The germline V and J ends were trimmed by 6 bases and 1 base, with 15 bases remaining between them. CDR3 sequence: CASSRVFRGNTEAFF. CDR3 in DNA: TGTGCCAGTAGCCGCGTATTCAGGGGGAACACTGAAGCTTTCTTT.

The chain recombines TRBV7-2 with TRBJ1-5; 7 positions agree with TRBD1. This CDR3 is built from 15 residues. The germline V gene has CDR1 SGHTA and CDR2 FQGNSA. Losses at the gene ends were 5 bases for V and 3 bases for J; bases not matched to a gene: 7. Written as DNA, the CDR3 is TGTGCCAGCAGCACCCTGACAGGGAACAATCAGCCCCAGCATTTT. Residues: CASSTLTGNNQPQHF.

The rearrangement uses TRBV20-1 and TRBJ1-1, with D tentatively TRBD1 (6 bases). CDR1 DFQATT and CDR2 SNEGSKA come from the germline V gene (reference sequence). CDR3 size: 11 residues. Trimming stripped 5 bases from V and 11 bases from J, with 15 bases between. For the CDR3, the DNA is TGCAGTGCTGGATGGGACAAACGGGCTTTCTTT. This translates into CSAGWDKRAFF.

The V and J genes are TRBV3-1 (or the pseudogene TRBV3-2) and TRBJ1-3, with D hard to call. CDR3 length: 15 residues. Germline CDR1 is LGHDT and CDR2 is YNNKEL (reference sequence). Trimming took 1 base from V and 2 from J, leaving 9 bases between them. The DNA for the CDR3 is TGTGCCAGCAGCCAAGTCTCATATACTGGAAACACCATATATTTT. This encodes CASSQVSYTGNTIYF.

The V call is TRBV2, the J call TRBJ1-3; TRBD1 might be the D (6 bases). Germline CDR1 is SNHLY and CDR2 is FYNNEI. The CDR3 spans 13 residues. V gave up 10 bases and J gave up 0 bases, with 10 bases separating them. This CDR3 is CATGHSSGNTIYF. CDR3 sequence (DNA): TGTGCCACGGGACATTCCTCTGGAAACACCATATATTTT.

This chain connects TRBV28 to TRBJ2-2; no firm D call. Germline values: CDR1 MDHEN, CDR2 SYDVKM. CDR3 length equals 15 residues. V was clipped by 5 bases and J by 3 bases, with 13 bases between them. For the CDR3, the DNA is TGTGCCAGCAGTGCCGGAACGGTTGACACCGGGGAGCTGTTTTTT. Protein product: CASSAGTVDTGELFF.

The genes are TRBV27 and TRBJ2-7, with D hard to call. V shed 5 bases and J shed 0 bases, with 14 bases lying between them. This CDR3 region has 15 residues. Germline values: CDR1 MNHEY, CDR2 SMNVEV (reference sequence). As DNA, the CDR3 is TGTGCCAGCAGTCCAAAACGGGCGAGCTCCTACGAGCAGTACTTC. It is translated as CASSPKRASSYEQYF.

V and J are TRBV10-3 and TRBJ1-3; no definite D call. Germline V gene sequence: CDR1 ENHRY, CDR2 SYGVKD. The CDR3 has 17 amino acids. Trimming shortened V by 0 bases and J by 0 bases, and 12 bases separated the two germline ends. CDR3 DNA: TGTGCCATCAGTGAGTCAAGTGGCACAAGCTCTGGAAACACCATATATTTT. Translation: CAISESSGTSSGNTIYF.

The rearrangement joins TRBV12-1 to TRBJ1-1; the table assigns TRBD1, which was not confirmed against the DNA. TRBV12-1 is deemed a pseudogene. The length of the CDR3 is 14 residues. CDR3 amino acids: CASSSYRDNTEAFF. The CDR3 DNA sequence: TGTGCCAGCAGCTCTTACAGGGATAACACTGAAGCTTTCTTT.

The chain has TRBV2 and TRBJ1-2; TRBD1 matches at 10 bases. The CDR3 is 17 amino acids. Germline values: CDR1 SNHLY, CDR2 FYNNEI. V dropped 2 bases and J dropped 2; count of bases not matched to a gene: 8. The CDR3 bases are TGTGCCAGCAGTGAATATGGGACAGGGGTTTGGAACTATGGCTACACCTTC. Translation gives CASSEYGTGVWNYGYTF.

V and J are TRBV29-1 and TRBJ1-1, with a tentative D call TRBD1 (6 bases). From germline, CDR1 is SQVTM and CDR2 ANQGSEA. With 3 bases removed from V and 5 bases from J, the gap between germline ends came to 10 bases. CDR3 length equals 12 residues. The CDR3 protein is CSVDRQGTEAFF. The CDR3 DNA follows: TGCAGCGTTGACCGCCAGGGGACTGAAGCTTTCTTT.

The table lists this clone with a count of one. The J gene is TRBJ1-6, the V gene TRBV6-5; D is perhaps TRBD1 (5 bases). The CDR3 has 14 amino acids. V gave up 0 bases and J gave up 8 bases, with 8 bases separating them. CDR1 and CDR2 from the germline V gene are MNHEY and SVGAGI. DNA of the CDR3: TGTGCCAGCAGTTACTCCTGGGGGGATTCACCCCTCCACTTT. Translating gives CASSYSWGDSPLHF.

The CDR3: CASSQEIPQPSGGAYNEQFF. In DNA form, the CDR3 reads TGTGCCAGCAGCCAGGAGATCCCCCAACCTAGCGGGGGGGCCTACAATGAGCAGTTCTTC. The chain combines TRBV4-2 with TRBJ2-1; the match to TRBD2 covers 12 bases. This CDR3 spans 20 amino acids. V was pared by 3 bases and J by 2 bases, with 14 bases of the junction left unmatched. CDR1 and CDR2 (germline): LGHNA, YNFKEQ.

This clone was observed a single time. The rearrangement links TRBV19 to TRBJ1-1; the D gene is possibly TRBD1 (5 bases). CDR1 is LNHDA, CDR2 SQIVND, per germline (reference sequence). V was cut by 7 bases and J by 0 bases, with 18 bases left in between. The CDR3 runs to 16 residues. CDR3 bases: TGTGCCAGTATCCGACAGATTTCCCCCATGAACACTGAAGCTTTCTTT. As protein: CASIRQISPMNTEAFF.

The gene calls are TRBV5-1 and TRBJ1-5; 12 nucleotides agree with TRBD1. Germline V gene lookup returns CDR1 SGHRS and CDR2 YFSETQ. Unmatched junction bases numbered 15, after V lost 2 bases and J lost 0 bases. CDR3 length: 21 amino acids. As DNA, the CDR3 is TGCGCCAGCAGCTTACTTAGAGGGGACAGGGGGCCCCTTTATAGCAATCAGCCCCAGCATTTT. It yields the protein CASSLLRGDRGPLYSNQPQHF.

The gene calls are TRBV7-9 and TRBJ1-3; maybe TRBD1 (5 bases). Germline assignment: CDR1 SEHNR and CDR2 FQNEAQ (reference sequence). Trimming stripped 6 bases from V and 1 base from J, with 16 bases between. This CDR3 contains 16 residues. The DNA of the CDR3 is TGTGCCAGCAGGCCAGATGGGACCTTATCTGGAAACACCATATATTTT. Protein sequence: CASRPDGTLSGNTIYF.

The V gene is TRBV4-2, the J gene TRBJ1-3; the match to TRBD1 covers 9 bases. The J segment lost 4 bases and the V segment lost 0 bases, leaving 4 bases of the junction unmatched. Germline-derived CDR1 and CDR2 are LGHNA and YNFKEQ. CDR3 length: 16 residues. CDR3 residues: CASSQDRDRVGNTIYF. Written as DNA, the CDR3 is TGTGCCAGCAGCCAAGATCGGGACAGGGTCGGAAACACCATATATTTT.

Here the CDR3 reads CASSLEGNQETQYF. The CDR3 nucleotides are TGCGCCAGCAGCTTGGAGGGTAACCAAGAGACCCAGTACTTC. The chain has TRBV5-1 and TRBJ2-5; D call uncertain. Germline V gene sequence: CDR1 SGHRS, CDR2 YFSETQ. V lost 0 bases and J 0 bases, leaving 6 bases between the germline ends. This CDR3 comprises 14 residues.